The source of this T cell receptor (beta chain) is a study of radiation and T cells in renal cell carcinoma (dated by TCRdb to 2020 to 2022). About the investigation overall: Samples came from a clinical trial, in which primary renal cell carcinomas received 15 Gy stereotactic body radiation therapy followed by nephrectomy 4 weeks later. Across all 53 samples, several million unique CDR3 nucleotide sequences encoding 2,658,974 unique CDR3 amino acid sequences were identified. In total, approximately 54 samples, comprising around 25 tumors and roughly 27 peripheral blood samples, were subjected to TCR beta sequencing.

CDR1 ENHRY and CDR2 SYGVKD are derived from the germline V gene. The junction shows trimming of 6 bases on V and 0 bases on J, plus 9 bases between the germline ends. The cysteine opens and the phenylalanine closes a CDR3 of 13 amino acids. Here the CDR3 DNA is all that survives: 39 bases in frame from base 1. In regard to this clone: Its cognate antigen has yet to be identified. No per-base quality is available; no much larger clone lies one base away.

This specimen's time point label, interpreted: baseline pretreatment blood. The label giving this sample's treatment or condition can be read as: 15 Gy SBRT to primary tumor, nephrectomy 4 weeks later. To follow tumor-enriched clonotypes, peripheral blood was collected serially from radiation-treated patients at baseline and again at 2 weeks and 4 weeks after SBRT. Every patient had renal cell carcinoma of clear cell pathology. Genomic DNA for TCR sequencing was prepared using the QIAamp DNA Blood Mini Kit (Qiagen). The analyses included only samples that passed all quality control checks. TCR beta libraries were generated from genomic DNA with the immunoSEQ kit, following the manufacturer's recommendations. To prepare the libraries, a first multiplex PCR with proprietary primers was run, followed by a second PCR that added unique barcodes, and a bead cleanup was done after each round. Each sample batch included a kit-provided positive control reaction and a negative control reaction. The final libraries underwent checking on an Agilent 4200 TapeStation D1000 ScreenTape, volumetric pooling, and quantification by qPCR. Sequencing was performed on an Illumina NextSeq500 with a MidOutput 150-cycle cartridge, and 156 Read1 and 15 Index1 cycles were run with kit custom primers. The pooled library was loaded at about 0.93 pM with roughly 19% PhiX control spiked in. As for the authors' bioinformatics: Vendor-processed data were analyzed in R, and a clonotype was defined as all T cells sharing the same CDR3 nucleotide sequence. In the clone abundance analyses, frequencies were normalized to the 10,000 most abundant clones in each sample. Public T cell clones, averaging fewer than five per sample, were removed before analysis. An abundance difference of at least 32-fold between compartments was the criterion for calling clonotypes tumor-enriched or baseline blood-enriched. A beta-binomial differential abundance model was used to identify clonotypes that expanded or contracted between blood time points. Tumor-blood repertoire similarity was measured with the Baroni-Urbani and Buser coefficient, and groups were compared using two-tailed Wilcoxon tests in R. TCRdb took this table from immuneACCESS and kept in-frame rearrangements with V and J called. Such tables lack part of the clones; where checked against another copy, unresolved V genes explain under half of the gap, and the rest is unexplained. Clone size and V and J calls were adopted from that table, with D and trimming inferred from the DNA. Present in this sample are approximately 150,000 clones, roughly nine tenths of which were seen just once. The ten largest clones capture 4.1% of the sample.

What the work shows at the level of the full study, not this receptor alone: In blood, the top tumor clonotypes increased from baseline to 2 weeks after radiation and then shrank by 4 weeks, which suggests a temporary expansion of tumor-resident clones. Changes in the blood repertoire were not tracked past 4 weeks after treatment. The single-armed trial design could not address effects of radiation dose or scheduling on the TCR repertoire. Because pretreatment tumor biopsies were not available, the baseline intratumoral presence of clonotypes could not be determined.

The rearrangement joined TRBV10-3 to TRBJ2-7, with TRBD1 perhaps the D gene, on 6 matching bases. The starting material was blood, obtained from a patient whose treatment included radiotherapy and nephrectomy. This TCR was sampled from a woman aged 70 to 79 with renal cell carcinoma. The CDR3 has the sequence CAIREDSSYEQYF. In nucleotides, the sequence is TGTGCCATCAGAGAGGACAGCTCCTACGAGCAGTACTTC.